This T cell receptor (beta chain) emerged from a study of T cell clonotyping in hematopoietic cell transplantation. As regards this clone: Its cognate antigen is unknown.

Findings and caveats of the study: After transplant, recipient diversity fell while pathologically expanded clonotypes grew through day 180.

Repertoires were generated with immunoSEQ multiplex PCR, while TCRdb's copy carries only in-frame clones and drops some. The repertoire holds about 9,000 clones, with roughly 79% as singletons. The material sequenced was peripheral blood mononuclear cells, taken 180 days after allogeneic stem cell transplant. The TCR originated in a female patient aged 50-65 years who had an allogeneic stem cell transplant from a related donor, so the T cells may come from the graft donor. Some clones in this sample may be carry-over from other donors' samples.

The CDR3 loop is CASSSQGIYGYTF. CDR3 nucleotides: TGTGCCAGCAGCTCACAGGGGATCTATGGCTACACCTTC. The chain employs TRBV7-2 and TRBJ1-2; 7 nucleotides line up with TRBD1. CDR1 is SGHTA, CDR2 FQGNSA, per germline. Trimming removed 4 bases from V and 4 bases from J; junction bases left unmatched: 3. The CDR3 spans 13 residues.